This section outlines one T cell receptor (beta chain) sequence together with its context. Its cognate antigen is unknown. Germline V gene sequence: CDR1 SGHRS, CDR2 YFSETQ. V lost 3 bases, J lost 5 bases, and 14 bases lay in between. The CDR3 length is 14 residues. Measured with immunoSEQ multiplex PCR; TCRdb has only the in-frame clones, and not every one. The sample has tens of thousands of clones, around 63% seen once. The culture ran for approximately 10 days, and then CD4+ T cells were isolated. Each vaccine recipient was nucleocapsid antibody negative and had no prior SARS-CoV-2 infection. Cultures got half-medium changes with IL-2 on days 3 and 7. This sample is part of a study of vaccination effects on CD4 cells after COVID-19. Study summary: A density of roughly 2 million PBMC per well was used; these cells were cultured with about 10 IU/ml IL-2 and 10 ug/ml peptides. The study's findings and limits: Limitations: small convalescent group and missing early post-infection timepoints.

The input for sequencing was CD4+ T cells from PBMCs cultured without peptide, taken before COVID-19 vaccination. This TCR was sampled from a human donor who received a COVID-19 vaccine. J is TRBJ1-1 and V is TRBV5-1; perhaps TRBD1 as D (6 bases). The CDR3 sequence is CASSSQGYRTEAFF. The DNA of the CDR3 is TGCGCCAGCAGCTCACAGGGCTATAGGACTGAAGCTTTCTTT. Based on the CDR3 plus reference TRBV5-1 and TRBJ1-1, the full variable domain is KAGVTQTPRYLIKTRGQQVTLSCSPISGHRSVSWYQQTPGQGLQFLFEYFSETQRNKGNFPGRFSGRQFSNSRSEMNVSTLELGDSALYLCASSSQGYRTEAFFGQGTRLTVV.